The table lists the clone carrying this T cell receptor (beta chain) with a few counts. Its antigen is currently unknown. The entry originates in a study of T cells after yellow fever vaccination. Findings and limits, study-wide: Booster sampling recovered most clones from primary vaccination (96% CD4, approximately 88% CD8).

TCRdb recomputed calls from the 5' RACE reads with MiXCR, one row per CDR3 protein. The table includes fewer than 350,000 distinct CDR3 sequences, 8.7% detected once. Germline CDR1 and CDR2: DFQATT and SNEGSKA (reference sequence). The length of the CDR3 is 14 residues. Trimming cost V 0 bases and J 2 bases, with 10 bases left between them. This TCR was recovered from a young man who received the YFV17D yellow fever vaccine. The specimen was PBMCs, collected on the day of the first yellow fever vaccination. The chain links TRBV20-1 to TRBJ2-5; tentative D call: TRBD1 (6 bases). CDR3 bases: TGCAGTGCTAGAGATACGGGGACACAAGAGACCCAGTACTTC. It translates to CSARDTGTQETQYF.